This is a list of T cell receptor beta chains from one sample in a study of blood T cell repertoires in COVID-19. This table comes from immunoSEQ multiplex PCR, and its TCRdb copy is limited to in-frame clones, with some not included. Of 27,000 or so clones in the sample, roughly 90% were seen once. Input material: peripheral blood. All receptors come from a human donor with active COVID-19. The donor label of this sample is uncertain. Each CDR3 is given with its conserved first and last residue. The D gene is left open where the match is weak. For some rows the clone size is stated as once, few or many, or as a class when expanded; others skip it.

d_gene	j_gene	v_gene	abundance	len	CDR3nt	CDR3aa
NA	TRBJ2-7	TRBV20-1	NA	11	TGCAGTGCTCGGTCAGGCCACGAGCAGTACTTC	CSARSGHEQYF
TRBD1	TRBJ2-2	TRBV28	NA	18	TGTGCCAGCAGTCCCGTCCCGGGACAGGGATGGGTCACCGGGGAGCTGTTTTTT	CASSPVPGQGWVTGELFF
TRBD1	TRBJ1-1	TRBV5-1	NA	14	TGCGCCAGCACCCTCGCGACAGGGTACACTGAAGCTTTCTTT	CASTLATGYTEAFF
NA	TRBJ2-1	TRBV4-3	NA	15	TGCGCCAGCAGCCAAGAGGGGCACCCCGCCATCGAGCAGTTCTTC	CASSQEGHPAIEQFF
TRBD2	TRBJ2-1	TRBV7-2	NA	16	TGTGCCAGCAGCTCCGTTTTAGCGGGAGGTGCGCATGAGCAGTTCTTC	CASSSVLAGGAHEQFF
TRBD2	TRBJ2-7	TRBV3-1/TRBV3-2	NA	14	TGTGCCAGCAGCCAAGCGGGAGGCCCGGAAGAGCAGTACTTC	CASSQAGGPEEQYF
NA	TRBJ1-3	TRBV10-3	NA	16	TGTGCCATCTCGGTCGGTATGCTACTCTCTGGAAACACCATATATTTT	CAISVGMLLSGNTIYF
TRBD1	TRBJ2-5	TRBV29-1	NA	13	TGCAGCGCGGGACAGGGCGGACGAGAGACCCAGTACTTC	CSAGQGGRETQYF
TRBD2	TRBJ2-1	TRBV5-1	NA	15	TGCGCCAGCAGCTTACTAGCGGAAGGGGGCAATGAGCAGTTCTTC	CASSLLAEGGNEQFF
NA	TRBJ1-5	TRBV19	NA	17	TGTGCCAGTAGGCCTTCTGCTTCGAGGGGGAGCAATCAGCCCCAGCATTTT	CASRPSASRGSNQPQHF
TRBD2	TRBJ2-3	TRBV9	NA	16	TGTGCCAGCAGCGGCTCTAGCGGGCTTGGCACAGATACGCAGTATTTT	CASSGSSGLGTDTQYF
TRBD2	TRBJ2-3	TRBV4-3	NA	16	TGCGCCAGCAGCCAAGATCTAGGACTAGCAGCAGATACGCAGTATTTT	CASSQDLGLAADTQYF
TRBD1	TRBJ2-6	TRBV4-3	few	19	TGCGCCAGCAGCCGGATTACCGGGACAGGGAGCTCTGGGGCCAACGTCCTGACTTTC	CASSRITGTGSSGANVLTF
NA	TRBJ1-2	TRBV6-6	NA	16	TGTGCCAGCAGTTCTTTACGGAGACAGGCCGACTATGGCTACACCTTC	CASSSLRRQADYGYTF
NA	TRBJ2-6	TRBV9	NA	13	TGTGCCAGCGGGAGCCCCCCGGCCAACGTCCTGACTTTC	CASGSPPANVLTF
TRBD2	TRBJ2-3	TRBV11-1	NA	16	TGTGCCAGCAGCTTGCGACTAGCGGGGGAGTTAGATACGCAGTATTTT	CASSLRLAGELDTQYF
NA	TRBJ2-6	TRBV4-3	NA	15	TGCGCCAGCAGCCAGACGGGTCCGGAGGCCAACGTCCTGACTTTC	CASSQTGPEANVLTF
TRBD1	TRBJ1-2	TRBV7-2	NA	15	TGTGCCAGCAGCTTAGCCGGACAGGGAATCTATGGCTACACCTTC	CASSLAGQGIYGYTF
NA	TRBJ1-3	TRBV29-1	NA	15	TGCAGCGTTATCAGGGAAACGGCCTCTGGAAACACCATATATTTT	CSVIRETASGNTIYF
NA	TRBJ2-3	TRBV5-4	once	14	TGTGCCAGCAGCTTTGACTATCGCACAGATACGCAGTATTTT	CASSFDYRTDTQYF
TRBD1	TRBJ2-3	TRBV11-2	once	15	TGTGCCAGCAGCTTGGAGGGACAGGGGGTGAATACGCAGTATTTT	CASSLEGQGVNTQYF
TRBD2	TRBJ2-3	TRBV9	few	16	TGTGCCAGCAGCGTAGCTACGGGCGGGGGAGTAGATACGCAGTATTTT	CASSVATGGGVDTQYF
NA	TRBJ1-1	TRBV6-2/TRBV6-3	NA	16	TGTGCCAGCAGTTATGTCCAGGGAGGTGTGGCCACTGAAGCTTTCTTT	CASSYVQGGVATEAFF
TRBD1	TRBJ1-3	TRBV11-2	NA	16	TGTGCCAGCAGCTGGGGGACAGGGGGCTCTGGAAACACCATATATTTT	CASSWGTGGSGNTIYF
TRBD1	TRBJ2-5	TRBV7-2	NA	15	TGTGCCAGCAGCTTCGACAGGGGGCCCCAAGAGACCCAGTACTTC	CASSFDRGPQETQYF
TRBD2	TRBJ2-1	TRBV7-2	NA	17	TGTGCCAGCAGCCCCGCTAGCGGGGGGTTATCCTACAATGAGCAGTTCTTC	CASSPASGGLSYNEQFF